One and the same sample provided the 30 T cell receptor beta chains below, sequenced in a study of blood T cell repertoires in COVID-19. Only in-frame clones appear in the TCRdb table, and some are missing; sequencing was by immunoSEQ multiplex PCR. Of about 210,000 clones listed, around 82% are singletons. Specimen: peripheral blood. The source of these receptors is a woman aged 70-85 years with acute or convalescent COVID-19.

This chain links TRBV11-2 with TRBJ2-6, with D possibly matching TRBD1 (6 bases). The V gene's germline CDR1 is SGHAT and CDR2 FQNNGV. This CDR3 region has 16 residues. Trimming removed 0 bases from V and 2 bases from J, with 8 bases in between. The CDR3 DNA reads TGTGCCAGCAGCTTAGATCCAGGGGCTGGGGCCAACGTCCTGACTTTC. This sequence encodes CASSLDPGAGANVLTF.

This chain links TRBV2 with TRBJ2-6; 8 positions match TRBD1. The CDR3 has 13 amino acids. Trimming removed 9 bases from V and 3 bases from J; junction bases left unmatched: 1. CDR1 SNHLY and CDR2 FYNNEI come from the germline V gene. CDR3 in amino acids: CARTGVGANVLTF. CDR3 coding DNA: TGTGCCAGGACAGGGGTTGGGGCCAACGTCCTGACTTTC.

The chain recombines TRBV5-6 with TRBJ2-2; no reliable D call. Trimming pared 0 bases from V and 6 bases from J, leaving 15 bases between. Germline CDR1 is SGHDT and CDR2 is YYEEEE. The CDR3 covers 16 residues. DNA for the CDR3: TGTGCCAGCAGCTTGGTCAGTGGAATAGAGGCCGGGGAGCTGTTTTTT. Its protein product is CASSLVSGIEAGELFF.

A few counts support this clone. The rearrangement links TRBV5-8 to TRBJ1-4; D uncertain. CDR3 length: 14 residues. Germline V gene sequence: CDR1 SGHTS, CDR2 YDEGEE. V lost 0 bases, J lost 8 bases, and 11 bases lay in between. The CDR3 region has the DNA TGTGCCAGCAGCTTGGACCAGAGGGAAGAAAAACTGTTTTTT. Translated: CASSLDQREEKLFF.

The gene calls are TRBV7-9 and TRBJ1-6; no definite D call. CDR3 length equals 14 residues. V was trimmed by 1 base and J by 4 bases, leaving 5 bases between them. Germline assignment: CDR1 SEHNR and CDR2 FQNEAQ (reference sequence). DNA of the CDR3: TGTGCCAGCAGCTTAGACATGTATAATTCACCCCTCCACTTT. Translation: CASSLDMYNSPLHF.

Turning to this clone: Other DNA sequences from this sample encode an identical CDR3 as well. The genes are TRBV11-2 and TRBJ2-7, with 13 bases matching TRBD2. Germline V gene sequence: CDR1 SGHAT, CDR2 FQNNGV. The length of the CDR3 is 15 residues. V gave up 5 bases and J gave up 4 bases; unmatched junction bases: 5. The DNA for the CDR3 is TGTGCCAGCAGCCCCAGACTAGCGGGGGGATACGAGCAGTACTTC. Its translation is CASSPRLAGGYEQYF.

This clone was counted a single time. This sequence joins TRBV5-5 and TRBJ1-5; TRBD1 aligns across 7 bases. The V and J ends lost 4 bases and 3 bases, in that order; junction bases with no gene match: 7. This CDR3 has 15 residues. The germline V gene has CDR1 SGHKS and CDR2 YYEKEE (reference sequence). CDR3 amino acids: CASSEAGTDNQPQHF. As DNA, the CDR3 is TGTGCCAGCAGCGAAGCCGGGACAGACAATCAGCCCCAGCATTTT.

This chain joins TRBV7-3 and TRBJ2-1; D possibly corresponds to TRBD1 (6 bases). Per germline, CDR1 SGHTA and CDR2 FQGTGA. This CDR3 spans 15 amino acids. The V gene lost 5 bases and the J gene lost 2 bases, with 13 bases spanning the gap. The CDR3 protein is CASSQGMVTYNEQFF. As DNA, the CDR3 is TGTGCCAGCAGCCAGGGGATGGTGACCTACAATGAGCAGTTCTTC.

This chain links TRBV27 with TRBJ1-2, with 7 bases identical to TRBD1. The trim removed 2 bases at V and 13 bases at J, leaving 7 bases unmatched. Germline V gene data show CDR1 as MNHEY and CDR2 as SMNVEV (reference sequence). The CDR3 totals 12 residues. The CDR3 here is CASSLPRQGCTF. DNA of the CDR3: TGTGCCAGCAGTTTACCGAGACAGGGATGCACCTTC.

In DNA form, the CDR3 reads TGTGCCAGTAGTATCTCAGAAAACATTCAGTACTTC. Protein product: CASSISENIQYF. The chain joins TRBV19 to TRBJ2-4; no definite D call. CDR3 size: 12 residues. V shed 3 bases and J shed 5 bases, with 5 bases lying between them. Germline V gene data show CDR1 as LNHDA and CDR2 as SQIVND (reference sequence).

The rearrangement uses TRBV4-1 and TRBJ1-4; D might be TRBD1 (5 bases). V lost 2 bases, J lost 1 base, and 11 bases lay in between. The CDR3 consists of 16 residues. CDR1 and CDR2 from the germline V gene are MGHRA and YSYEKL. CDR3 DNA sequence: TGCGCCAGCAGCCAATTTCAGGGTGGAACTAATGAAAAACTGTTTTTT. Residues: CASSQFQGGTNEKLFF.

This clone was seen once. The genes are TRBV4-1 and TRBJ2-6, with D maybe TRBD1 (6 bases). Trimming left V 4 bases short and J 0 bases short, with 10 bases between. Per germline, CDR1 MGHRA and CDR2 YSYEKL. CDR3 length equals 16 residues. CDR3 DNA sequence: TGCGCCAGCAGCCGAGGACAGCTCTCTGGGGCCAACGTCCTGACTTTC. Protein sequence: CASSRGQLSGANVLTF.

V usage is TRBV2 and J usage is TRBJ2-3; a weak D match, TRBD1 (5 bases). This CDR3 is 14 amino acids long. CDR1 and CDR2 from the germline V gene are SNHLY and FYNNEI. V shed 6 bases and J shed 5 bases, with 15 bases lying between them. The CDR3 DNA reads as TGTGCCAGCAGGAAGGACATCCTGGGAGATACGCAGTATTTT. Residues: CASRKDILGDTQYF.

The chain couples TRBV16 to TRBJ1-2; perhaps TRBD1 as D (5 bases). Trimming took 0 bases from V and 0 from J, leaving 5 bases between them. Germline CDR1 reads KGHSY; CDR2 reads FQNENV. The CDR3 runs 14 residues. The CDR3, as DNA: TGTGCCAGCAGCCAATCGACAGCTAACTATGGCTACACCTTC. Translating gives CASSQSTANYGYTF.

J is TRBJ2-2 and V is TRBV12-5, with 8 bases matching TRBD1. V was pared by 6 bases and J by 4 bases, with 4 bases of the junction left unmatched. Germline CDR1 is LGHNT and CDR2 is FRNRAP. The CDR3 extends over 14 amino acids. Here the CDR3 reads CASGLTGGTGELFF. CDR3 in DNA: TGTGCTAGTGGCCTCACAGGGGGCACCGGGGAGCTGTTTTTT. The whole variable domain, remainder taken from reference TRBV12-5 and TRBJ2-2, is DARVTQTPRHKVTEMGQEVTMRCQPILGHNTVFWYRQTMMQGLELLAYFRNRAPLDDSGMPKDRFSAEMPDATLATLKIQPSEPRDSAVYFCASGLTGGTGELFFGEGSRLTVL.

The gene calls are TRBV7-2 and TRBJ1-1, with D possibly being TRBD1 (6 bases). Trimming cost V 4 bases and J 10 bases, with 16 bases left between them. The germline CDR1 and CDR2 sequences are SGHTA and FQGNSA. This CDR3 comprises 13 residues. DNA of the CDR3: TGTGCCAGCAGCTCAGCTAGGCTCAGGGGAGCTTTCTTT. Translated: CASSSARLRGAFF.

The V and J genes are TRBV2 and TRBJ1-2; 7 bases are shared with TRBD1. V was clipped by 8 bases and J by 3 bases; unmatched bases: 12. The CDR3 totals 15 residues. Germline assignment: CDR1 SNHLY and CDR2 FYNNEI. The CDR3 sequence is CASAATGTRDYGYTF. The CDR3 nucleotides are TGTGCCAGCGCAGCGACAGGGACGAGAGACTATGGCTACACCTTC.

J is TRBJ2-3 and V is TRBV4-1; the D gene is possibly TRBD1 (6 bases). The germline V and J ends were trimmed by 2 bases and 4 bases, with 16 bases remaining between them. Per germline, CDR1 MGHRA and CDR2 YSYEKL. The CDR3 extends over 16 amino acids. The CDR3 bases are TGCGCCAGCAGCCAAAACAGGGCGATAATGGCAGATACGCAGTATTTT. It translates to CASSQNRAIMADTQYF.

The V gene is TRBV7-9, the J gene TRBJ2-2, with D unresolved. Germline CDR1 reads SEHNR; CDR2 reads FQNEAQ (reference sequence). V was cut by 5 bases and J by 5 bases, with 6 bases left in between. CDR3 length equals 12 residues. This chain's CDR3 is CASSLITGELFF. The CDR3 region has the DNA TGTGCCAGCAGCCTTATTACCGGGGAGCTGTTTTTT.

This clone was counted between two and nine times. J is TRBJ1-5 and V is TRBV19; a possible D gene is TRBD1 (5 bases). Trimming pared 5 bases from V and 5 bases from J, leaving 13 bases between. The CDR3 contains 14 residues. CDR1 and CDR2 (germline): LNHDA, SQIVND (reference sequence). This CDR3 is CASSSGVGDQPQHF. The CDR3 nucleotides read TGTGCCAGTAGTTCGGGGGTGGGGGATCAGCCCCAGCATTTT.

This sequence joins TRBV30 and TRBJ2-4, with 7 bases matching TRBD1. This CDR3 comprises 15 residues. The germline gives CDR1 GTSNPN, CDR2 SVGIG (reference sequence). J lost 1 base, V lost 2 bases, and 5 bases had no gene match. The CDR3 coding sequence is TGTGCCTGGAGTCAGGGGGTATTGGCCAAAAACATTCAGTACTTC. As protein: CAWSQGVLAKNIQYF.

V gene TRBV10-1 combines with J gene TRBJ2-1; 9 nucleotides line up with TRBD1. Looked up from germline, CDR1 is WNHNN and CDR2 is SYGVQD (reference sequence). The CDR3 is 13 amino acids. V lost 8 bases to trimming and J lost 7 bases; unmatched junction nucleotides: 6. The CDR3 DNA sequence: TGCGCCAGCGCCGGGACAGGGCTTAATGAGCAGTTCTTC. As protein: CASAGTGLNEQFF.

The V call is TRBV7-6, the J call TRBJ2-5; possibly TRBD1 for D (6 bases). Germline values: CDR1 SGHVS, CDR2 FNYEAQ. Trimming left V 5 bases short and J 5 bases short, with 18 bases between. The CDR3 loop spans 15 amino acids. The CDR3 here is CASSDGSGGGETQYF. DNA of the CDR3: TGTGCCAGCAGCGACGGATCTGGGGGCGGGGAGACCCAGTACTTC. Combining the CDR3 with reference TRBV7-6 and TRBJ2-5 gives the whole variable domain GAGVSQSPRYKVTKRGQDVALRCDPISGHVSLYWYRQALGQGPEFLTYFNYEAQQDKSGLPNDRFSAERPEGSISTLTIQRTEQRDSAMYRCASSDGSGGGETQYFGPGTRLLVL.

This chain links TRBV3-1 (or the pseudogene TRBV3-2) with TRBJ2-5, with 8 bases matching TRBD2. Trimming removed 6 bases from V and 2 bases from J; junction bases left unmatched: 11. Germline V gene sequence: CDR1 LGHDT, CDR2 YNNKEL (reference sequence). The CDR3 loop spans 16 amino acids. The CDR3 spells CASSSTTSGTQETQYF. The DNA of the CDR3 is TGTGCCAGCAGTTCCACCACTAGCGGTACACAAGAGACCCAGTACTTC.

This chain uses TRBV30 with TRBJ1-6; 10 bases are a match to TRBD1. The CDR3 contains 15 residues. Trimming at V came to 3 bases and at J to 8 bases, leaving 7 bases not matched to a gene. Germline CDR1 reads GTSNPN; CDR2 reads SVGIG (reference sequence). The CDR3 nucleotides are TGTGCCTGGAGCCGAGCCGGGACAGGGGATTCACCCCTCCACTTT. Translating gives CAWSRAGTGDSPLHF.

CDR3 coding DNA: TGTGCCAGCAGCGGAGGGACTAGCGGGGGGCTAGATACGCAGTATTTT. Translated: CASSGGTSGGLDTQYF. The V and J genes are TRBV2 and TRBJ2-3, with 15 bases lining up with TRBD2. Germline V gene data show CDR1 as SNHLY and CDR2 as FYNNEI. This CDR3 has 16 residues. The V and J ends lost 6 bases and 5 bases, in that order; junction bases with no gene match: 6.

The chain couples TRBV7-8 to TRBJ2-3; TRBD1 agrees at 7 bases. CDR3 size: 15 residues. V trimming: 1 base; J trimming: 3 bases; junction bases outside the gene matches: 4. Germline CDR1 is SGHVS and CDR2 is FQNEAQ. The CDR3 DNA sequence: TGTGCCAGCAGCTTAGAGGGGGCACGAACAGATACGCAGTATTTT. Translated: CASSLEGARTDTQYF.

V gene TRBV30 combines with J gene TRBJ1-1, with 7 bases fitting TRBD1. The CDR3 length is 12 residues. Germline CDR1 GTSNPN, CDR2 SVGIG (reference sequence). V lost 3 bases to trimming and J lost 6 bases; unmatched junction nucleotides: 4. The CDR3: CAWSPTGAEAFF. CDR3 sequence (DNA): TGTGCCTGGAGCCCTACAGGGGCTGAAGCTTTCTTT.

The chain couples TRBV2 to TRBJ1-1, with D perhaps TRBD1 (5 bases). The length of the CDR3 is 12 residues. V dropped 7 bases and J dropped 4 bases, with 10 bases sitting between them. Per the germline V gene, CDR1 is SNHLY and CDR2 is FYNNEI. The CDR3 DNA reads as TGTGCCAGCATATGGGGGGGCACTGAAGCTTTCTTT. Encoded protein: CASIWGGTEAFF.

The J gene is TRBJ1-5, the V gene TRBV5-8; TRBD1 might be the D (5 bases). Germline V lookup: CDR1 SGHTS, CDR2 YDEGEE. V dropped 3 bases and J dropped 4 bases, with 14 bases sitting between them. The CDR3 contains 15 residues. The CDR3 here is CASSWGARSNQPQHF. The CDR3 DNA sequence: TGTGCCAGCAGCTGGGGCGCCAGGAGTAATCAGCCCCAGCATTTT.